Listed here are 3 T cell receptor beta chains from one sample, sequenced in a study of T cells after posttransplantation cyclophosphamide. TCRdb keeps only in-frame clones here, not all; method: immunoSEQ multiplex PCR. The repertoire holds around 43,000 clones, roughly nine tenths seen once, with 3% to 3.5% in the top ten. The sample comprised PBMCs. These receptors were collected from a woman in her 50s in good health and a related stem cell transplant donor.

The chain recombines TRBV28 with TRBJ1-4; unclear D gene. Trimming took 2 bases from V and 5 from J, leaving 9 bases between them. The CDR3 is 14 amino acids. Germline CDR1 MDHEN, CDR2 SYDVKM. CDR3 in DNA: TGTGCCAGCAGTTTAGTGGGAGTAAATGAAAAACTGTTTTTT. It codes for CASSLVGVNEKLFF.

The chain couples TRBV10-2 to TRBJ1-3; a possible D gene is TRBD1 (5 bases). The CDR3 is 13 amino acids. CDR1 and CDR2 from the germline V gene are WSHSY and SAAADI. V dropped 6 bases and J dropped 2 bases, with 8 bases sitting between them. The CDR3 nucleotides read TGCGCCAGCAGCGACAGTCCTGGAAACACCATATATTTT. It encodes CASSDSPGNTIYF.

V is TRBV27 and J is TRBJ1-4; no firm D call. The V gene lost 0 bases and the J gene lost 10 bases, with 15 bases spanning the gap. From germline, CDR1 is MNHEY and CDR2 SMNVEV (reference sequence). The CDR3 runs to 15 residues. The CDR3 loop reads CASSLSRSRLGKLFF. The CDR3 bases are TGTGCCAGCAGTTTATCCCGGTCCCGACTTGGAAAACTGTTTTTT.